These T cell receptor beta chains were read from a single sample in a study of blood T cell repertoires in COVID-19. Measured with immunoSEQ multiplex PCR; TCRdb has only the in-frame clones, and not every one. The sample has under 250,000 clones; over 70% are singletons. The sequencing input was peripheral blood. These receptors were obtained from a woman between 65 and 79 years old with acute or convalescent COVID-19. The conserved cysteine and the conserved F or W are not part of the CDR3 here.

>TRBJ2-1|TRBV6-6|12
ASTLAGTYNEQF
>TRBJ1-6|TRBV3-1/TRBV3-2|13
ASSQGRELLPPLH
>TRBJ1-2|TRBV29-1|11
SVERDSRYGYT
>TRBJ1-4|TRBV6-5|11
ASQGQGGEKLF
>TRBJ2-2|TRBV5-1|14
ASSSEGLGGAGELF
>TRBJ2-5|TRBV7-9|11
ASSLFRQETQY
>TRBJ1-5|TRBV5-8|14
ASSFGSGHTNQPQH
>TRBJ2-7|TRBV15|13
ATSRDPTSSGEQY
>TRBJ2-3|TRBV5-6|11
ASSLTGTDTQY
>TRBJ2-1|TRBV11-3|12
ASSSYGGENEQF
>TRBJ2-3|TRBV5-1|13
ASSLEGLVADTQY
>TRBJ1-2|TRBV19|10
ASSKTGYGYT
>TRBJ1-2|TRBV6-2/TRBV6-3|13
ASSYSDNGVYGYT
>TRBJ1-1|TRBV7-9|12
ATTDLGANTEAF
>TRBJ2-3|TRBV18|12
ASSPFGQGDTQY
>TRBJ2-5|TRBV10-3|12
AIRASGGEETQY
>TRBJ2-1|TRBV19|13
ASNLGGGAYNEQF
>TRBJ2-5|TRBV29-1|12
SVRRDSYQETQY
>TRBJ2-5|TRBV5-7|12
ASSLEGVQETQY
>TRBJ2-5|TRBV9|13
ASSVGRGPHETQY